The present T cell receptor (beta chain) was sequenced within a study of blood T cells in healthy people across ages. This clonotype was seen a handful of times. A second 7 to 11 cycle PCR used barcoded and J-beta primers. TCRdb re-called the 5' RACE reads through MiXCR, storing one row per CDR3 protein. The data contain over 1.5 million distinct CDR3 sequences, less than 50% of them singletons. V gave up 4 bases and J gave up 8 bases, with 17 bases separating them. This CDR3 spans 14 amino acids. Per germline, CDR1 LGHNT and CDR2 FRNRAP. The sequence was obtained from a woman aged 40 to 55 in good health. The rearrangement joins TRBV12-5 to TRBJ1-2, with a tentative D call TRBD1 (5 bases). Material for sequencing was blood. CDR3 nucleotides: TGTGCTAGTGGTTCCGGCGAGGGGATTCGGGGCTACACCTTC. Translating it yields CASGSGEGIRGYTF. Full variable domain (remainder filled in from reference TRBV12-5 and TRBJ1-2): DARVTQTPRHKVTEMGQEVTMRCQPILGHNTVFWYRQTMMQGLELLAYFRNRAPLDDSGMPKDRFSAEMPDATLATLKIQPSEPRDSAVYFCASGSGEGIRGYTFGSGTRLTVV.